This T cell receptor (beta chain) was observed in a study of cytomegalovirus exposure and HLA in healthy donors. Primers included in the PCR were 60 Vbeta and 13 Jbeta primers. This table comes from immunoSEQ multiplex PCR, and its TCRdb copy is limited to in-frame clones, with some not included. Of 120,000 to 150,000 clones in the sample, around three quarters were seen once. Samples came from healthy bone marrow donors. In nominal health when sampled, donors likely had unrecorded immune exposures nonetheless. Comments on this clone: Its cognate antigen is unknown.

The CDR3 loop spans 14 amino acids. CDR1 is MNHNS, CDR2 SASEGT, per germline. V lost 6 bases and J lost 1; bases outside the gene matches: 2. Findings and limits, study-wide: 150 to 200 TCR beta chains were listed as cytomegalovirus-associated. A later analysis linked a missense DCLRE1C variant to TCR beta V- and J-gene trimming.

Input material: PBMCs. This clonotype was obtained from a man between 35 and 55 years old in good health and CMV-seropositive. The chain employs TRBV6-1 and TRBJ2-3, with TRBD2 identical over 9 bases. CDR3: CASRKREGTDTQYF. CDR3 bases: TGTGCCAGCAGAAAGCGGGAGGGCACAGATACGCAGTATTTT.